This TCR beta chain was found in a study of cytomegalovirus exposure and HLA in healthy donors. Whole-study results and caveats: The study designated about 160 TCR beta chains cytomegalovirus-associated.

Measured with immunoSEQ multiplex PCR; TCRdb has only the in-frame clones, and not every one. The table includes 150,000 to 180,000 clones, roughly 84% detected once. Notes on this clone: Its antigen is unknown.

The CDR3 is 14 amino acids. CDR1 and CDR2 from the germline V gene are SEHNR and FQNEAQ (reference sequence). Unmatched junction bases numbered 5, after V lost 6 bases and J lost 3 bases. The chain combines TRBV7-9 with TRBJ1-1; 9 bases agree with TRBD1. Sequencing used PBMCs. This clonotype was obtained from a human donor in good health. CDR3 DNA: TGTGCCAGCAGTACTAGGACAGGGGACACTGAAGCTTTCTTT. It encodes CASSTRTGDTEAFF. Based on the CDR3 plus reference TRBV7-9 and TRBJ1-1, the full variable domain is DTGVSQNPRHKITKRGQNVTFRCDPISEHNRLYWYRQTLGQGPEFLTYFQNEAQLEKSRLLSDRFSAERPKGSFSTLEIQRTEQGDSAMYLCASSTRTGDTEAFFGQGTRLTVV.